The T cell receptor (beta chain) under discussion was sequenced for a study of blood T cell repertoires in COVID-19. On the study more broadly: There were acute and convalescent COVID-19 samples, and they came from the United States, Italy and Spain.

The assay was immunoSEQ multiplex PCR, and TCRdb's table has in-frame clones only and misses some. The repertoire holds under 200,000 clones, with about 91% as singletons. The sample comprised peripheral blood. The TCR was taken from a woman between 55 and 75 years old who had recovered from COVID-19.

The CDR3 spells CASSFGLAEQETQYF. The DNA for the CDR3 is TGCGCCAGCAGCTTCGGACTAGCGGAACAAGAGACCCAGTACTTC. The chain links TRBV5-1 to TRBJ2-5, with 10 positions matching TRBD2. This CDR3 contains 15 residues. V gave up 2 bases and J gave up 2 bases; unmatched junction bases: 3. Germline CDR1 and CDR2: SGHRS and YFSETQ.